This entry is about one TCR beta chain. Described treatment: preoperative locoregional IRX-2 cytokine immunotherapy. Preoperative locoregional IRX-2 cytokine immunotherapy was tested in the phase Ib source study. The source of the sample is a study of preoperative IRX-2 immunotherapy in early breast cancer. V was trimmed by 6 bases and J by 5 bases, leaving 13 bases between them. This CDR3 spans 14 amino acids. CDR1 and CDR2 from the germline V gene are MNHGY and SAAAGT. Here immunoSEQ multiplex PCR was the method, and the copy in TCRdb shows in-frame clones only, minus some. The sample has approximately 28,000 clones; 82% are singletons.

This TCR was sampled from a human donor with breast cancer. The chain recombines TRBV6-8 with TRBJ2-2; D might be TRBD1 (6 bases). Sampling was performed from a patient treated with IRX-2 immunotherapy. CDR3: CASRQGEPTGELFF. DNA of the CDR3: TGTGCCAGCAGACAGGGAGAGCCAACCGGGGAGCTGTTTTTT.